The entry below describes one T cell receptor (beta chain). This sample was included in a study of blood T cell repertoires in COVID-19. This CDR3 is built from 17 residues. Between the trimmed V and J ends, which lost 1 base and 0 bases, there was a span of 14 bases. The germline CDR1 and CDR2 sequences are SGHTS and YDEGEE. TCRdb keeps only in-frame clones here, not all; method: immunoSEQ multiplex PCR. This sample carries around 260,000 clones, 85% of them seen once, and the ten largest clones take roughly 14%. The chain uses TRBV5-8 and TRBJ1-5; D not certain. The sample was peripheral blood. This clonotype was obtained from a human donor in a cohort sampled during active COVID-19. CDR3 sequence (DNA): TGTGCCAGCAGCTTGTTTTCGACACATGATAGCAATCAGCCCCAGCATTTT. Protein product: CASSLFSTHDSNQPQHF.